This T cell receptor beta chain originates from a study of cytomegalovirus exposure and HLA in healthy donors. General study points: The classifier, whose performance was assessed in both the original and validation cohorts, reportedly diagnosed cytomegalovirus status with high specificity and sensitivity.

The PCR used 60 Vbeta and 13 Jbeta primers. Data came from immunoSEQ multiplex PCR; TCRdb stores just in-frame clones and leaves some out. The specimen's table records tens of thousands of clones. V lost 3 bases to trimming and J lost 5 bases; unmatched junction nucleotides: 6. Looked up from germline, CDR1 is KGHSH and CDR2 is LQKENI. This CDR3 has 15 amino acids. A note on this clone: Its target is not known.

The chain couples TRBV18 to TRBJ2-1; 8 bases agree with TRBD2. The TCR was taken from a male donor in good health and CMV-seronegative. The specimen sequenced was PBMCs. The DNA of the CDR3 is TGTGCCAGCTCACCTGCGGGAGGCTTTAACAATGAGCAGTTCTTC. Its protein product is CASSPAGGFNNEQFF.